This T cell receptor (beta chain) is from a study of radiation and T cells in renal cell carcinoma. Notes on the study in general: Baseline intratumoral clonotype presence is unknown without pretreatment biopsies. From baseline, blood top tumor clonotypes peaked at 2 weeks post-radiation.

The data were produced by immunoSEQ multiplex PCR, yet TCRdb's version contains in-frame clones alone and is incomplete. The sample shows fewer than 90,000 clones, about 86% of them seen only once. The V end was cut by 6 bases, the J end by 0 bases, with 2 bases between. The CDR3 is 12 residues long. Per the germline V gene, CDR1 is SGHTA and CDR2 is FQGTGA. Time point reported: blood 2 weeks post-SBRT. Sample treatment: 15 Gy SBRT to primary tumor, nephrectomy 4 weeks later. After SBRT, blood was collected at 2 and 4 weeks, plus baseline. The patient's renal cell carcinoma had clear cell pathology. On this clone itself: Its cognate antigen is unknown.

The rearrangement links TRBV7-3 to TRBJ2-2, with D uncertain. The TCR comes from a woman in her forties or fifties with renal cell carcinoma. The sequencing here drew on blood, taken from a patient whose treatment included radiotherapy and nephrectomy. The CDR3 here is CASSTNTGELFF. DNA for the CDR3: TGTGCCAGCAGTACGAACACCGGGGAGCTGTTTTTT.